This T cell receptor (beta chain) was obtained from a study of post-analysis software for immune sequencing data. Points from the study as a whole: Diversity measured as normalized Chao1 was significantly lower in multiple sclerosis patients than in controls. A handful of TRBV segments appeared more often in patients than in controls, and TRBV5-6, TRBV5-1 and TRBV20-1 were among these.

Looked up from germline, CDR1 is SNHLY and CDR2 is FYNNEI. Trimming took off 6 bases at V and 3 bases at J, with 12 bases between the two ends. The CDR3 extends over 14 amino acids. Notes on this clonotype: No antigen is known for it.

Every TCR beta cDNA library bore unique molecular identifiers. TCRdb itself ran the PCR reads through MiXCR, one entry per CDR3 protein. The table records about 460,000 distinct CDR3 sequences, around 40% of them present only once. This clonotype originated in a girl between 5 and 17 years old with multiple sclerosis. Sequencing input: blood. The chain carries TRBV2 and TRBJ2-1; D is ambiguous. The CDR3, as DNA: TGTGCCAGCAGAGGTGACGTTTACTACAATGAGCAGTTCTTC. Residues: CASRGDVYYNEQFF.